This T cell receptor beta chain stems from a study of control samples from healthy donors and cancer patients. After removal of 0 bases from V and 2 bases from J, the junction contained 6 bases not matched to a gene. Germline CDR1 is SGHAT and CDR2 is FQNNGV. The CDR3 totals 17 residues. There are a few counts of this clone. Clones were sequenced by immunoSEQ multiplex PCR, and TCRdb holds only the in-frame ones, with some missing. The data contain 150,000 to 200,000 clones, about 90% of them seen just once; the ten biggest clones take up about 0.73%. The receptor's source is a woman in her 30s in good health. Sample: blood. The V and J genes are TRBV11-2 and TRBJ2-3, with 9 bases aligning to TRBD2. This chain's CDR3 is CASSLETSGWHTDTQYF. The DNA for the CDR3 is TGTGCCAGCAGCTTAGAAACTAGCGGGTGGCACACAGATACGCAGTATTTT.